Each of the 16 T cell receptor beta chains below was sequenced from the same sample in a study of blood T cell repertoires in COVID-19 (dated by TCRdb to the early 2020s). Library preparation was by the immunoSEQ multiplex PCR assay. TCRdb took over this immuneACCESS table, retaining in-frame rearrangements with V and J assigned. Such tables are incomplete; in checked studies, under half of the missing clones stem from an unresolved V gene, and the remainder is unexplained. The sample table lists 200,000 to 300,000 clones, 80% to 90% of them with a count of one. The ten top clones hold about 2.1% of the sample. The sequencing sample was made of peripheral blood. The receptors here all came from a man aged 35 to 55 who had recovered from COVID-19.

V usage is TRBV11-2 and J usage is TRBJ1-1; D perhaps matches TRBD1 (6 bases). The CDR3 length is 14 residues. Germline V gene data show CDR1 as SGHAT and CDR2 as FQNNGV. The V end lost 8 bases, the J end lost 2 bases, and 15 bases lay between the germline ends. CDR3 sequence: CASGTQGSNTEAFF. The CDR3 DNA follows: TGTGCCAGCGGCACACAGGGCTCTAACACTGAAGCTTTCTTT.

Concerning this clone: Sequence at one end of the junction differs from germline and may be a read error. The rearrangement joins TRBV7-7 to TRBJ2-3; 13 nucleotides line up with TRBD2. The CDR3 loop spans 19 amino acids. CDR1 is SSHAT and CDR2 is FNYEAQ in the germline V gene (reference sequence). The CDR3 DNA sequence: TGTGCTAGCAGCTTAATGACTAGCGGGGGGTATCCTAGCACAGATACGCAGTATTTT. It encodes CASSLMTSGGYPSTDTQYF.

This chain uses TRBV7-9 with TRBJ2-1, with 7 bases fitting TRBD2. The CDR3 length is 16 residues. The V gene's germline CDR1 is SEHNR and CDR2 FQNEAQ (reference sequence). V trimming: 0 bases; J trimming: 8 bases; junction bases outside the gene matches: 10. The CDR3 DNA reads TGTGCCAGCAGCTTAGCGGATCGACTAGCTTTGGATGAGCAGTTCTTC. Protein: CASSLADRLALDEQFF. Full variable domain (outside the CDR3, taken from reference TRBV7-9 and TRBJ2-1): DTGVSQNPRHKITKRGQNVTFRCDPISEHNRLYWYRQTLGQGPEFLTYFQNEAQLEKSRLLSDRFSAERPKGSFSTLEIQRTEQGDSAMYLCASSLADRLALDEQFFGPGTRLTVL.

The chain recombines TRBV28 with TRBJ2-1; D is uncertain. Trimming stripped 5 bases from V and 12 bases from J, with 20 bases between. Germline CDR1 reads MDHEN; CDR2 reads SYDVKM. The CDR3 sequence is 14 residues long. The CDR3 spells CASSPPGVARRQFF. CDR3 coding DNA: TGTGCCAGCAGTCCCCCCGGTGTCGCGAGGCGGCAGTTCTTC.

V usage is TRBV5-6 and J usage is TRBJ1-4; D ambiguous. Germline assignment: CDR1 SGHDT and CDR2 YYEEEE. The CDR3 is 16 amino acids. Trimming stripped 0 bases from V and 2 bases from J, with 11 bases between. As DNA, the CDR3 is TGTGCCAGCAGCTTGGAAAGAGCGCGGACTAATGAAAAACTGTTTTTT. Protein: CASSLERARTNEKLFF.

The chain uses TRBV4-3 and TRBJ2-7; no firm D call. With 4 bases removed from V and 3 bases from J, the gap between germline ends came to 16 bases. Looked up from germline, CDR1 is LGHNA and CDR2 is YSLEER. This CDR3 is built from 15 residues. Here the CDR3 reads CASSPRHLEGYEQYF. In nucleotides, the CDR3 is TGCGCCAGCAGCCCGAGACACCTCGAAGGCTACGAGCAGTACTTC.

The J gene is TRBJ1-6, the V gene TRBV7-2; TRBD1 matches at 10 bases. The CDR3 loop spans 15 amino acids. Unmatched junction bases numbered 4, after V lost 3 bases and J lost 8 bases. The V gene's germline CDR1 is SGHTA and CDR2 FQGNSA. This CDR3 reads CASSFKTGGDSPLHF. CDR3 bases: TGTGCCAGCAGCTTTAAGACAGGGGGCGATTCACCCCTCCACTTT.

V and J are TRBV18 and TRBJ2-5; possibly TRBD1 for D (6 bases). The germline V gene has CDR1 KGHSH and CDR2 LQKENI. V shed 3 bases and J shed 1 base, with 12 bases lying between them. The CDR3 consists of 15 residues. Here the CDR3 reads CASSPLGQTQETQYF. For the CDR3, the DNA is TGTGCCAGCTCACCCCTTGGACAGACCCAAGAGACCCAGTACTTC.

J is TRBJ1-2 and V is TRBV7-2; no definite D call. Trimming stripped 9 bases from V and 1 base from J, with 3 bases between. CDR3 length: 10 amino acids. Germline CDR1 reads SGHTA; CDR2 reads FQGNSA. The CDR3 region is CASRNYGYTF. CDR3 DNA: TGTGCCAGTCGTAACTATGGCTACACCTTC.

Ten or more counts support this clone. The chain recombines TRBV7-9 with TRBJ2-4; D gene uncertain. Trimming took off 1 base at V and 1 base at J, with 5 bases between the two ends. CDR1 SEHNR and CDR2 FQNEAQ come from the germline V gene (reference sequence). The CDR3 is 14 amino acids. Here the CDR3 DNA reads TGTGCCAGCAGCTTAGACAAGGCCAAAAACATTCAGTACTTC. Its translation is CASSLDKAKNIQYF.

In DNA, the CDR3 is TGTGCCAGCAGCTTAGTCACAGACGGCACAGATACGCAGTATTTT. Amino acid sequence: CASSLVTDGTDTQYF. The rearrangement links TRBV11-1 to TRBJ2-3; no reliable D call. The CDR3 contains 15 residues. In germline, CDR1 is SGHAT, CDR2 FQDESV (reference sequence). Trimming stripped 1 base from V and 1 base from J, with 9 bases between.

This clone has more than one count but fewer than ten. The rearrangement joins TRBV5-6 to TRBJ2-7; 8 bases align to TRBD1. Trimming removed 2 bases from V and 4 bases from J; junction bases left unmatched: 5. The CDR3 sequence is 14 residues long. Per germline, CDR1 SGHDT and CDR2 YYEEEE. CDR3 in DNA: TGTGCCAGCAGCTTCTGGGACAGGCGGTACGAGCAGTACTTC. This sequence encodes CASSFWDRRYEQYF.

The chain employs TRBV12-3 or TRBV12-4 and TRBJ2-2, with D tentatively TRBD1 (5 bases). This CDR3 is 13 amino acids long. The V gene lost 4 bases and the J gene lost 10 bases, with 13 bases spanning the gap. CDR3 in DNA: TGTGCCAGCAGTTACCAGGGCACCAAGGAGCTGTTTTTT. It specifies CASSYQGTKELFF.

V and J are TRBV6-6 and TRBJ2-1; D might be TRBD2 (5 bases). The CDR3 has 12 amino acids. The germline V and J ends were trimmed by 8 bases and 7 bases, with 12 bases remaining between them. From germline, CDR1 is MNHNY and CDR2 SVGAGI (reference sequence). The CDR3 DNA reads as TGTGCCAGCCAGAGGAGGTTGAATGAGCAGTTCTTC. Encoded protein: CASQRRLNEQFF.

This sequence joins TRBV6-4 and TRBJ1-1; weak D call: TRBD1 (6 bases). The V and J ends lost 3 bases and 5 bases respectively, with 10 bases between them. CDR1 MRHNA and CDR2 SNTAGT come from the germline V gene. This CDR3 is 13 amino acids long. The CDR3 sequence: CASSEGRGTEAFF. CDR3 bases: TGTGCCAGCAGTGAGGGCAGGGGAACTGAAGCTTTCTTT.

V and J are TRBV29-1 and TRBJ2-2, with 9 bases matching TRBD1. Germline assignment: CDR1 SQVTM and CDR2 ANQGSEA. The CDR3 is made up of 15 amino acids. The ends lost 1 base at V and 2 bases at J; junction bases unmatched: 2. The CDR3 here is CSVEGGQGNTGELFF. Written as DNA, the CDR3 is TGCAGCGTTGAAGGGGGACAGGGTAACACCGGGGAGCTGTTTTTT.